What follows describes a single T cell receptor (beta chain). Its antigen remains unknown. The repertoire was sequenced with immunoSEQ multiplex PCR; TCRdb's copy has only in-frame clones and lacks some. Counted here are about 150,000 clones, roughly nine tenths occurring once; the ten biggest clones make up 3.8%. This entry belongs to a study of T cell responses to AZD1222 COVID-19 vaccine. Study-wide results and caveats: Donors, mostly white British, included more females; clonal diversity was possibly underestimated. Only after the peak T cell response were repertoires sampled.

The origin of this receptor is an adult who received the AZD1222 COVID-19 vaccine. Sequences were derived from peripheral blood, sampled 28 days after the second AZD1222 dose.

The chain's CDR3 is CASSLDRDGWYFF. The CDR3 coding sequence is TGTGCCAGCAGCTTAGACAGGGACGGGTGGTACTTCTTC. The genes are TRBV7-6 and TRBJ2-1; D is perhaps TRBD1 (6 bases). The CDR3 totals 13 residues. V shed 1 base and J shed 16 bases, with 17 bases lying between them. CDR1 is SGHVS and CDR2 is FNYEAQ in the germline V gene.